These 24 T cell receptor beta chains originate from one sample sequenced in a study of human T cells and chemical hapten exposure. The sample's time point: patch test 1, 2 weeks after DPC sensitization. The sample's treatment: therapeutic diphenylcyclopropenone sensitization with weekly scalp DPC. In TCRdb, the RACE reads were re-called with MiXCR into one record per CDR3 protein. In the table there are approximately 400,000 distinct CDR3 sequences, approximately 5% of which are singletons. The specimen comprised whole blood, sampled in connection with sensitization to the hapten diphenylcyclopropenone (DPC). The source of these receptors is a woman between 45 and 60 years old with alopecia areata. Some clones in this sample may be carry-over from other donors' samples.

This sequence joins TRBV29-1 and TRBJ2-1, with TRBD1 matching 8 bases. CDR1 and CDR2 from the germline V gene are SQVTM and ANQGSEA. The CDR3 consists of 14 residues. Trimming took 7 bases from V and 2 from J; bases not matched to a gene: 7. CDR3 nucleotide sequence: TGCAGCGGTACCGGGACAGGTGCCTACAATGAGCAGTTCTTC. It codes for CSGTGTGAYNEQFF.

V gene TRBV27 combines with J gene TRBJ1-4; D uncertain. The V gene lost 3 bases and the J gene lost 7 bases, with 15 bases spanning the gap. The CDR3 covers 15 residues. Per germline, CDR1 MNHEY and CDR2 SMNVEV (reference sequence). CDR3 protein: CASSLTGMVGEKLFF. In DNA form, the CDR3 reads TGTGCCAGCAGTTTGACCGGGATGGTTGGTGAAAAACTGTTTTTT.

The sample holds many counts of this clonotype. The rearrangement links TRBV20-1 to TRBJ1-5; D call uncertain. The CDR3 extends over 14 amino acids. Trimming cost V 4 bases and J 5 bases, with 15 bases left between them. Germline CDR1 reads DFQATT; CDR2 reads SNEGSKA (reference sequence). The CDR3 DNA reads TGCAGTGCTATAGGAAGGGTGAGGGATCAGCCCCAGCATTTT. This translates into CSAIGRVRDQPQHF.

The chain employs TRBV7-9 and TRBJ1-1, with D maybe TRBD1 (6 bases). With 4 bases removed from V and 1 base from J, the gap between germline ends came to 19 bases. This CDR3 has 17 residues. Germline V lookup: CDR1 SEHNR, CDR2 FQNEAQ (reference sequence). This chain's CDR3 is CASSSPRGLEWNTEAFF. As DNA, the CDR3 is TGTGCCAGCAGCTCTCCGCGGGGGCTGGAATGGAACACTGAAGCTTTCTTT.

There are a few counts of this clonotype. V is TRBV27 and J is TRBJ1-1; D is undetermined. V was cut by 5 bases and J by 4 bases, with 17 bases left in between. The germline gives CDR1 MNHEY, CDR2 SMNVEV (reference sequence). The CDR3 is made up of 15 amino acids. The CDR3 here is CASSTLGYSGTEAFF. The DNA of the CDR3 is TGTGCCAGCAGTACCCTAGGGTATTCTGGCACTGAAGCTTTCTTT.

This clonotype was picked up many times. This chain links TRBV7-3 with TRBJ2-6; D is unresolved. Germline V gives CDR1 SGHTA, CDR2 FQGTGA. V gave up 6 bases and J gave up 4 bases, with 13 bases separating them. This CDR3 is 15 amino acids long. The CDR3 region has the DNA TGTGCCAGCAGTCCCTACCCCCTCGGGGCCAACGTCCTGACTTTC. Amino acid sequence: CASSPYPLGANVLTF. Combining the CDR3 with reference TRBV7-3 and TRBJ2-6 gives the whole variable domain GAGVSQTPSNKVTEKGKYVELRCDPISGHTALYWYRQSLGQGPEFLIYFQGTGAADDSGLPNDRFFAVRPEGSVSTLKIQRTERGDSAVYLCASSPYPLGANVLTFGAGSRLTVL.

The V gene is TRBV6-5, the J gene TRBJ2-1; D gene ambiguous. Germline assignment: CDR1 MNHEY and CDR2 SVGAGI. The CDR3 spans 17 residues. The germline V and J ends were trimmed by 7 bases and 1 base, with 20 bases remaining between them. CDR3 in amino acids: CASTPFPGSASYNEQFF. For the CDR3, the DNA is TGTGCCAGCACCCCCTTTCCGGGTTCCGCGTCCTACAATGAGCAGTTCTTC.

As for this clonotype: A clone one base away is much larger, so this may be a read error. This chain uses TRBV3-1 with TRBJ1-1, with D perhaps matching TRBD1 (5 bases). Per the germline V gene, CDR1 is LGHDT and CDR2 is YNNKEL (reference sequence). The CDR3 consists of 13 residues. CDR3 loop: CAGSQRPGTRAFF. CDR3 in DNA: TGTGCCGGCAGCCAGCGCCCGGGGACCAGAGCTTTCTTT.

This clonotype was seen ten or more times. V is TRBV6-5 and J is TRBJ2-7, with 7 bases identical to TRBD1. Germline loops: CDR1 MNHEY, CDR2 SVGAGI. Unmatched junction bases numbered 8, after V lost 6 bases and J lost 0 bases. This CDR3 spans 15 amino acids. The DNA of the CDR3 is TGTGCCAGCAGATCGACTTGGGACAGCTCCTACGAGCAGTACTTC. Protein: CASRSTWDSSYEQYF.

In its sample, this clonotype was seen many times. The chain couples TRBV6-6 to TRBJ2-7; D gene ambiguous. The CDR3 loop spans 16 amino acids. The germline V gene has CDR1 MNHNY and CDR2 SVGAGI (reference sequence). The ends were cut back, 0 bases at V and 4 bases at J, with 16 bases in the middle. The CDR3 DNA sequence: TGTGCCAGCAGTTACTCGATTGACGGTGTGGGGTACGAGCAGTACTTC. Translated, it gives CASSYSIDGVGYEQYF.

This clonotype was seen at least ten times. The J gene is TRBJ2-7, the V gene TRBV7-9, with TRBD1 matching over 8 bases. Trimming at V came to 1 base and at J to 0 bases, leaving 11 bases not matched to a gene. Germline CDR1 reads SEHNR; CDR2 reads FQNEAQ (reference sequence). This CDR3 comprises 18 residues. CDR3 region: CASSLDGLRDRSSYEQYF. The CDR3 coding sequence is TGTGCCAGCAGCTTAGACGGGCTCCGGGACAGGAGCTCCTACGAGCAGTACTTC.

This clonotype was seen at least ten times. V gene TRBV5-8 combines with J gene TRBJ1-1; 7 nucleotides agree with TRBD1. This CDR3 region has 14 residues. CDR1 is SGHTS and CDR2 is YDEGEE in the germline V gene. The junction had 8 bases not matched to a gene; V was cut back by 2 bases and J by 7 bases. CDR3 protein: CASSFKQGYGEAFF. Written as DNA, the CDR3 is TGTGCCAGCAGCTTCAAACAGGGGTACGGTGAAGCTTTCTTT.

This clonotype appeared a few times. This chain uses TRBV6-2 or TRBV6-3 with TRBJ2-1; possibly TRBD2 for D (6 bases). Trimming took off 0 bases at V and 5 bases at J, with 17 bases between the two ends. This CDR3 has 17 residues. Looked up from germline, CDR1 is MNHEY and CDR2 is SVGEGT. The CDR3 DNA is TGTGCCAGCAGTTACTCAGCCCGGGGCGGGGTTAACAATGAGCAGTTCTTC. It codes for CASSYSARGGVNNEQFF.

This clonotype was observed many times. The chain couples TRBV24-1 to TRBJ1-4; the D gene is possibly TRBD1 (5 bases). Deletions cut 3 bases from V and 0 bases from J, with 10 bases between. Germline lookup yields CDR1 KGHDR and CDR2 SFDVKD. The CDR3 loop spans 16 amino acids. CDR3 residues: CATSDGAPTTNEKLFF. As DNA, the CDR3 is TGTGCCACCAGTGATGGGGCACCTACAACTAATGAAAAACTGTTTTTT.

This clonotype showed up many times. CDR3 nucleotide sequence: TGTGCCAGCAGTTTAACCGGGGCCGGCAAACTGTTTTTT. Translation gives CASSLTGAGKLFF. The V call is TRBV27, the J call TRBJ1-4; TRBD1 is a possible D gene (5 bases). CDR1 is MNHEY, CDR2 SMNVEV, per germline (reference sequence). V was shortened by 2 bases and J by 11 bases, with 12 bases between the two germline ends. This CDR3 is 13 amino acids long.

This clonotype was observed many times. The chain recombines TRBV20-1 with TRBJ1-5; TRBD1 is a possible D gene (5 bases). CDR1 and CDR2 from the germline V gene are DFQATT and SNEGSKA (reference sequence). The ends were cut back, 0 bases at V and 3 bases at J, with 9 bases in the middle. CDR3 length: 14 residues. DNA of the CDR3: TGCAGTGCTAGAGATGCAGGGTACAATCAGCCCCAGCATTTT. Amino acids: CSARDAGYNQPQHF.

This clonotype was detected a few times. This rearrangement joins TRBV5-1 to TRBJ2-7; D uncertain. Trimming cost V 0 bases and J 0 bases, with 7 bases left between them. Germline CDR1 reads SGHRS; CDR2 reads YFSETQ. The CDR3 sequence is 14 residues long. As DNA, the CDR3 is TGCGCCAGCAGCTTGGGGGTGAACTCCTACGAGCAGTACTTC. Translation gives CASSLGVNSYEQYF.

Only a few counts were recorded for this clonotype. This chain connects TRBV27 to TRBJ2-5, with D perhaps TRBD1 (5 bases). The germline CDR1 and CDR2 sequences are MNHEY and SMNVEV (reference sequence). Trimming stripped 2 bases from V and 5 bases from J, with 12 bases between. There are 14 residues in the CDR3. CDR3 amino acids: CASSLLDRPETQYF. As DNA, the CDR3 is TGTGCCAGCAGTTTACTAGACAGACCTGAGACCCAGTACTTC.

As for this clonotype: A much larger clone lies one base from this, so it may be a read error. The V gene is TRBV2, the J gene TRBJ1-1, with TRBD1 matching over 8 bases. V dropped 1 base and J dropped 3; count of bases not matched to a gene: 4. This CDR3 comprises 15 residues. Germline CDR1 and CDR2: SNHLY and FYNNEI. CDR3 in DNA: TGTGCCAGCAGTGAAGAAACAGGGGGGTACACTGAAGCTTTCTTT. This gives the protein CASSEETGGYTEAFF.

The chain links TRBV7-2 to TRBJ1-1; D not certain. The V gene's germline CDR1 is SGHTA and CDR2 FQGNSA. Trimming pared 7 bases from V and 0 bases from J, leaving 6 bases between. The CDR3 loop spans 12 amino acids. The chain's CDR3 is CASNWLNTEAFF. The CDR3 nucleotides are TGTGCCAGCAATTGGCTGAACACTGAAGCTTTCTTT. The full variable domain, with the rest looked up from reference TRBV7-2 and TRBJ1-1, is GAGVSQSPSNKVTEKGKDVELRCDPISGHTALYWYRQSLGQGLEFLIYFQGNSAPDKSGLPSDRFSAERTGGSVSTLTIQRTQQEDSAVYLCASNWLNTEAFFGQGTRLTVV.

This clonotype was seen many times. The genes are TRBV25-1 and TRBJ2-7; D call uncertain. This CDR3 is 14 amino acids long. Germline CDR1 and CDR2: MGHDK and SYGVNS. Trimming took 0 bases from V and 7 from J, leaving 13 bases between them. The CDR3 protein is CASSEYTEFGEQYF. CDR3 nucleotides: TGTGCCAGCAGTGAATATACGGAATTCGGGGAGCAGTACTTC.

This clonotype has ten or more counts. The chain is built from TRBV6-5 and TRBJ2-3; either TRBD1 or TRBD2 may supply D (5 bases each). Germline V gives CDR1 MNHEY, CDR2 SVGAGI. The CDR3 sequence is 15 residues long. V shed 7 bases and J shed 4 bases, with 18 bases lying between them. CDR3 in DNA: TGTGCCAGCACCTCCGGGGCATACCAGCCAGATACGCAGTATTTT. This translates into CASTSGAYQPDTQYF.

This clonotype was recorded many times. The chain is built from TRBV7-2 and TRBJ1-3; no firm D call. Per germline, CDR1 SGHTA and CDR2 FQGNSA. Trimming pared 1 base from V and 0 bases from J, leaving 7 bases between. This CDR3 has 15 residues. CDR3 sequence: CASSLGQHSGNTIYF. As DNA, the CDR3 is TGTGCCAGCAGCTTAGGCCAGCACTCTGGAAACACCATATATTTT.

Only a few counts were recorded for this clonotype. The V and J genes are TRBV6-2 or TRBV6-3 and TRBJ2-1; possibly TRBD1 or TRBD2 for D (5 bases each). The germline gives CDR1 MNHEY, CDR2 SVGEGT. The CDR3 covers 16 residues. Trimming left V 6 bases short and J 5 bases short, with 20 bases between. CDR3 in amino acids: CASRRLPGTADNEQFF. CDR3 bases: TGTGCCAGCAGGCGACTCCCCGGGACCGCCGACAATGAGCAGTTCTTC.